The entry below describes one T cell receptor (beta chain). Its antigen is still unknown. These data originate in a study of CD8 T cells in ankylosing spondylitis. The study's findings and limits: As for the disease-linked clones, they showed a CD8+ phenotype and occurred at relatively low frequencies in peripheral blood.

CDR1 MDHEN and CDR2 SYDVKM come from the germline V gene. J lost 3 bases, V lost 5 bases, and 7 bases had no gene match. The CDR3 loop spans 16 amino acids. From the 5' RACE reads, TCRdb called clonotypes with MiXCR, one entry per CDR3 protein. The data contain 250,000 or so distinct CDR3 sequences, roughly 25% of them singletons. The chain combines TRBV28 with TRBJ2-7; TRBD2 agrees at 13 bases. This sequence was found in a male donor with ankylosing spondylitis or in good health (not recorded which). The sample taken for sequencing was blood, either unsorted or a sorted T cell fraction (not recorded which). DNA for the CDR3: TGTGCCAGCAGTGCCGGACTAGCGGGGGACCTCTACGAGCAGTACTTC. Translated: CASSAGLAGDLYEQYF.